This paragraph reports one T cell receptor beta chain. The antigen is not known. Measured with immunoSEQ multiplex PCR; TCRdb has only the in-frame clones, and not every one. This sample has about 2 million clones, with 85% to 95% found just once. This record belongs to a study of shared clonotypes between healthy human individuals. The study, taken as a whole, reports: Sampling used blood alone; tissue repertoires probably differ. Shared clonotypes: roughly 5% naive CD4, about 4% naive CD8, roughly 2.4% memory CD4, approximately 0.41% memory CD8. Genetic and exposure-history diversity was limited by the small donor number.

Naive CD8 populations comprised CD45RO-negative cells positively selected for CCR7, excluding terminally differentiated effector memory CD45RA+ cells. The V and J ends lost 3 bases and 2 bases, in that order; junction bases with no gene match: 9. Germline V gene sequence: CDR1 MDHEN, CDR2 SYDVKM. The CDR3 sequence is 16 residues long. The sample comprised naive CD8+ T cells sorted from blood. V is TRBV28 and J is TRBJ2-5; TRBD1 matches at 7 bases. This TCR was recovered from a man between 18 and 35 years old in good health. The CDR3 region is CASSFKGAIPQETQYF. The CDR3 nucleotides are TGTGCCAGCAGTTTTAAGGGGGCAATCCCACAAGAGACCCAGTACTTC.